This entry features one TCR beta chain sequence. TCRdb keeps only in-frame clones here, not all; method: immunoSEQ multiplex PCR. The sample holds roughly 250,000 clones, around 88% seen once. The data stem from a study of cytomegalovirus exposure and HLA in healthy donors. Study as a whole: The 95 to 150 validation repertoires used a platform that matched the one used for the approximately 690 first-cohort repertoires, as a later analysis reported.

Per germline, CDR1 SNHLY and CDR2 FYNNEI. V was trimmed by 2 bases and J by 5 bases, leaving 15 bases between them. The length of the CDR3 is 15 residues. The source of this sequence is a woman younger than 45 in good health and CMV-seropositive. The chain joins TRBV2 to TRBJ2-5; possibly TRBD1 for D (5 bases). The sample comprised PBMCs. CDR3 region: CASSELLGATETQYF. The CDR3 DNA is TGTGCCAGCAGTGAATTGTTAGGGGCAACGGAGACCCAGTACTTC.